The next 30 T cell receptor beta chains were all read from a single sample in a study of T-cell reconstitution after alpha-beta-depleted transplantation in children. A library of TCRbeta sequences, prepared with unique molecular identifiers, was generated. TCRdb used MiXCR to reprocess the PCR reads, holding one entry per CDR3 protein. The table has almost 500,000 distinct CDR3 sequences, approximately 10% seen once. This specimen was PBMCs, taken before TCRalphabeta/CD19-depleted stem cell transplant. The receptor source for this set is a child aged 2 to 10 with inherited bone marrow failure, due to receive a stem cell transplant.

In the case of this clonotype: This may come from a read error, since a much larger clone is one base off. The chain joins TRBV28 to TRBJ2-7; the D gene is possibly TRBD1 (5 bases). V was trimmed by 5 bases and J by 2 bases, leaving 13 bases between them. Germline lookup yields CDR1 MDHEN and CDR2 SYDVKM. The length of the CDR3 is 14 residues. The CDR3 sequence is CASSADMLPYEQYF. The CDR3 DNA is TGTGCCAGCAGTGCGGACATGCTCCCCTACGAGCAGTACTTC.

In this sample, this clonotype turned up many times. The chain uses TRBV4-3 and TRBJ2-3, with 12 bases matching TRBD2. The ends lost 0 bases at V and 0 bases at J; junction bases unmatched: 1. Germline V gene lookup returns CDR1 LGHNA and CDR2 YSLEER. The CDR3 spans 17 residues. In DNA, the CDR3 is TGCGCCAGCAGCCAAGATGGACTAGCGGGAAGCACAGATACGCAGTATTTT. Translated, it gives CASSQDGLAGSTDTQYF.

This clonotype was picked up many times. The V call is TRBV5-1, the J call TRBJ2-1, with 15 bases lining up with TRBD2. Germline V gene data show CDR1 as SGHRS and CDR2 as YFSETQ. The length of the CDR3 is 16 residues. V was clipped by 4 bases and J by 8 bases; unmatched bases: 7. The chain's CDR3 is CASSAGLAGGIDEQFF. The DNA for the CDR3 is TGCGCCAGCAGCGCGGGACTAGCGGGAGGAATCGATGAGCAGTTCTTC. Filled out from reference TRBV5-1 and TRBJ2-1, the complete variable domain reads KAGVTQTPRYLIKTRGQQVTLSCSPISGHRSVSWYQQTPGQGLQFLFEYFSETQRNKGNFPGRFSGRQFSNSRSEMNVSTLELGDSALYLCASSAGLAGGIDEQFFGPGTRLTVL.

This clonotype was found many times. CDR3 protein: CAINFTSYNEQFF. The CDR3 region has the DNA TGTGCCATCAACTTTACCTCCTACAATGAGCAGTTCTTC. J is TRBJ2-1 and V is TRBV10-3; no reliable D call. V dropped 7 bases and J dropped 0 bases, with 7 bases sitting between them. Germline V gene sequence: CDR1 ENHRY, CDR2 SYGVKD. This CDR3 contains 13 residues.

The sample holds many counts of this clonotype. The chain uses TRBV4-3 and TRBJ2-7; tentative D call: TRBD2 (5 bases). Trimming removed 3 bases from V and 4 bases from J, with 13 bases in between. CDR3 length equals 14 residues. CDR1 and CDR2 from the germline V gene are LGHNA and YSLEER. CDR3 DNA sequence: TGCGCCAGCAGCCAGAGCGGAGACCCGTACGAGCAGTACTTC. Protein product: CASSQSGDPYEQYF.

This clonotype was recorded at least ten times. The chain carries TRBV10-3 and TRBJ2-3; 9 positions match TRBD2. The V segment lost 11 bases and the J segment 2 bases; nucleotides outside the gene matches: 11. CDR1 ENHRY and CDR2 SYGVKD come from the germline V gene. This CDR3 is 15 amino acids long. The CDR3 reads CAPNPLAGITDTQYF. DNA of the CDR3: TGTGCCCCCAATCCCCTAGCGGGGATCACAGATACGCAGTATTTT.

The table lists this clonotype with many counts. This chain joins TRBV28 and TRBJ1-1; D call uncertain. Trimming took 1 base from V and 8 from J, leaving 8 bases between them. The CDR3 is 12 residues long. From germline, CDR1 is MDHEN and CDR2 SYDVKM. CDR3 nucleotide sequence: TGTGCCAGCAGTTTATTAAGAGGGGAAGCTTTCTTT. This encodes CASSLLRGEAFF.

The V gene is TRBV20-1, the J gene TRBJ1-1, with D maybe TRBD1 (5 bases). CDR3 size: 15 residues. Germline V gene data show CDR1 as DFQATT and CDR2 as SNEGSKA (reference sequence). Deletions cut 3 bases from V and 4 bases from J, with 18 bases between. The CDR3 DNA sequence: TGCAGTGCTAGGTACTCCGGGACCCTGAGCACTGAAGCTTTCTTT. It encodes CSARYSGTLSTEAFF.

This clonotype was seen repeatedly, ten times or more. This sequence joins TRBV7-9 and TRBJ2-3; 9 nucleotides agree with TRBD1. This CDR3 has 17 residues. The trim removed 3 bases at V and 0 bases at J, leaving 7 bases unmatched. Germline V lookup: CDR1 SEHNR, CDR2 FQNEAQ (reference sequence). DNA for the CDR3: TGTGCCAGCAGCTTTCGGTGGACAGGGGAGAGCACAGATACGCAGTATTTT. It is translated as CASSFRWTGESTDTQYF.

The sample holds many counts of this clonotype. The genes are TRBV20-1 and TRBJ2-7; D may be TRBD2 (6 bases). The CDR3 sequence is 18 residues long. Germline V lookup: CDR1 DFQATT, CDR2 SNEGSKA (reference sequence). V was clipped by 1 base and J by 3 bases, with 25 bases between them. The CDR3 is CSARGGSYEPPGSYEQYF. Here the CDR3 DNA reads TGCAGTGCTAGAGGTGGGAGCTACGAACCCCCCGGGAGCTACGAGCAGTACTTC.

This clonotype was observed at least ten times. The chain recombines TRBV6-5 with TRBJ1-4; D not resolved. The CDR3 covers 14 residues. Germline V gene lookup returns CDR1 MNHEY and CDR2 SVGAGI. The V end was cut by 2 bases, the J end by 0 bases, with 4 bases between. This CDR3 reads CASSYDTTNEKLFF. As DNA, the CDR3 is TGTGCCAGCAGTTACGACACAACTAATGAAAAACTGTTTTTT.

This clonotype was detected ten times or more. The V call is TRBV12-3 or TRBV12-4, the J call TRBJ2-7, with a possible D match to TRBD2 (7 bases). The length of the CDR3 is 14 residues. Trimming stripped 2 bases from V and 2 bases from J, with 10 bases between. Here the CDR3 DNA reads TGTGCCAGCAGTTTACAGGGGACTACCTACGAGCAGTACTTC. It yields the protein CASSLQGTTYEQYF.

V gene TRBV11-1 combines with J gene TRBJ2-7; TRBD2 matches 13 bases. The trim removed 0 bases at V and 7 bases at J, leaving 15 bases unmatched. The CDR3 consists of 19 residues. Germline CDR1 is SGHAT and CDR2 is FQDESV (reference sequence). The CDR3 reads CASSLAKGRGLAGVGEQYF. The DNA of the CDR3 is TGTGCCAGCAGCTTAGCCAAAGGTAGAGGACTAGCGGGAGTTGGGGAGCAGTACTTC.

This clonotype was detected ten times or more. This sequence joins TRBV28 and TRBJ2-5, with unresolved D. V lost 6 bases and J 2 bases, leaving 7 bases between the germline ends. The CDR3 has 12 amino acids. Germline V gene data show CDR1 as MDHEN and CDR2 as SYDVKM. CDR3 DNA: TGTGCCAGCAGCCCCGGACAAGAGACCCAGTACTTC. This gives the protein CASSPGQETQYF.

This clonotype was detected many times. The rearrangement uses TRBV19 and TRBJ2-1; D gene ambiguous. V was trimmed by 3 bases and J by 6 bases, leaving 9 bases between them. CDR3 length: 13 residues. Germline V gene data show CDR1 as LNHDA and CDR2 as SQIVND (reference sequence). The CDR3 sequence: CASSIVSLNEQFF. DNA for the CDR3: TGTGCCAGTAGTATCGTCTCGCTCAATGAGCAGTTCTTC.

This clonotype was recorded many times. The chain recombines TRBV29-1 with TRBJ2-1, with D possibly being TRBD2 (6 bases). Germline V gives CDR1 SQVTM, CDR2 ANQGSEA. The V end was cut by 5 bases, the J end by 3 bases, with 23 bases between. This CDR3 is 17 amino acids long. CDR3 in amino acids: CSVIVSGQFSIYNEQFF. DNA for the CDR3: TGCAGCGTTATCGTAAGCGGGCAATTTTCTATCTACAATGAGCAGTTCTTC.

This clonotype was recorded at least ten times. Here the CDR3 DNA reads TGCGCCAGCAGCCAATTCTCGCAGGGGGCTACCGGGGAGCTGTTTTTT. This translates into CASSQFSQGATGELFF. The rearrangement uses TRBV4-3 and TRBJ2-2, with 8 nucleotides matching TRBD1. With V trimmed by 2 bases and J by 5 bases, 7 bases remained unmatched. Germline V CDR1 and CDR2: LGHNA, YSLEER. This CDR3 is built from 16 residues.

This clonotype was picked up many times. The chain couples TRBV29-1 to TRBJ2-5; 10 positions match TRBD2. The junction had 7 bases not matched to a gene; V was cut back by 2 bases and J by 4 bases. Germline values: CDR1 SQVTM, CDR2 ANQGSEA. The CDR3 spans 15 residues. Here the CDR3 DNA reads TGCAGCGTTGAACCGGGACTAGCGTTAGGAGAGACCCAGTACTTC. Its translation is CSVEPGLALGETQYF.

Regarding this clonotype: At one boundary the junction diverges from the germline segment, which might be a read error. The chain recombines TRBV30 with TRBJ2-2; D tentatively fits TRBD1 or TRBD2 (6 bases each). The CDR3 is 12 amino acids. From germline, CDR1 is GTSNPN and CDR2 SVGIG (reference sequence). CDR3 in amino acids: CAWSVRGGGLFF. CDR3 DNA sequence: TGTGCCTGGAGTGTACGTGGAGGGGGGCTGTTTTTT. The whole variable domain, filled in from reference TRBV30 and TRBJ2-2, reads SQTIHQWPATLVQPVGSPLSLECTVEGTSNPNLYWYRQAAGRGLQLLFYSVGIGQISSEVPQNLSASRPQDRQFILSSKKLLLSDSGFYLCAWSVRGGGLFFGEGSRLTVL.

The chain links TRBV29-1 to TRBJ1-4, with TRBD1 as a possible D gene (5 bases). Germline V gives CDR1 SQVTM, CDR2 ANQGSEA. V dropped 6 bases and J dropped 13 bases, with 24 bases sitting between them. This CDR3 has 14 residues. The CDR3 region has the DNA TGCAGCGTAAAGGGACTGAGTAATGAGGGAGGACTGTTTTTT. Protein: CSVKGLSNEGGLFF.

This clonotype was counted at least ten times. This chain uses TRBV3-1 with TRBJ2-1; no firm D call. CDR3 size: 11 residues. Germline CDR1 reads LGHDT; CDR2 reads YNNKEL (reference sequence). Trimming shortened V by 2 bases and J by 8 bases, and 4 bases separated the two germline ends. In DNA form, the CDR3 reads TGTGCCAGCAGCCAATATTATGAGCAGTTCTTC. Its translation: CASSQYYEQFF.

The sample holds many counts of this clonotype. The gene calls are TRBV4-2 and TRBJ2-1; TRBD2 matches at 13 bases. J was trimmed by 9 bases and V by 4 bases; bases with no gene match: 21. The CDR3 is made up of 20 amino acids. From germline, CDR1 is LGHNA and CDR2 YNFKEQ. CDR3 region: CASSPVGGLAGPGMTGEQFF. CDR3 nucleotides: TGTGCCAGCAGCCCCGTGGGGGGACTAGCGGGACCAGGGATGACAGGTGAGCAGTTCTTC.

This clonotype has just a few counts. This rearrangement joins TRBV13 to TRBJ1-1; D not resolved. There are 14 residues in the CDR3. V lost 5 bases, J lost 0 bases, and 10 bases lay in between. Per the germline V gene, CDR1 is PRHDT and CDR2 is FYEKMQ (reference sequence). For the CDR3, the DNA is TGTGCCAGCAGCGAGGACGGGGTGAACACTGAAGCTTTCTTT. Translating gives CASSEDGVNTEAFF.

This chain joins TRBV5-1 and TRBJ2-6; 7 nucleotides align to TRBD1. This CDR3 has 17 amino acids. Germline V lookup: CDR1 SGHRS, CDR2 YFSETQ. J lost 1 base, V lost 4 bases, and 8 bases had no gene match. The CDR3 nucleotides are TGCGCCAGCAGCCCGTGGACAGGCATGTCTGGGGCCAACGTCCTGACTTTC. This sequence encodes CASSPWTGMSGANVLTF.

This clonotype appeared a few times. The chain has TRBV20-1 and TRBJ2-7; no firm D call. The CDR3 consists of 14 residues. Germline V lookup: CDR1 DFQATT, CDR2 SNEGSKA (reference sequence). The germline V and J ends were trimmed by 3 bases and 0 bases, with 12 bases remaining between them. The CDR3 is CSASPSTLSYEQYF. The CDR3 nucleotides are TGCAGTGCTAGCCCGTCCACCCTCTCCTACGAGCAGTACTTC.

The CDR3 protein is CASTNTEAFF. CDR3 in DNA: TGTGCCAGCACCAACACTGAAGCTTTCTTT. The rearrangement uses TRBV6-5 and TRBJ1-1; D not certain. Germline assignment: CDR1 MNHEY and CDR2 SVGAGI. V was cut by 7 bases and J by 2 bases, with 2 bases left in between. CDR3 length equals 10 residues.

This clonotype was counted ten times or more. V and J are TRBV18 and TRBJ2-7, with 11 nucleotides matching TRBD2. The CDR3 sequence is 17 residues long. V shed 2 bases, J shed 2 bases, and the junction held 8 bases outside the gene matches. CDR1 KGHSH and CDR2 LQKENI come from the germline V gene. As DNA, the CDR3 is TGTGCCAGCTCACCAGCTAGCGGGAGGCCCGGTACCTACGAGCAGTACTTC. Its translation is CASSPASGRPGTYEQYF.

At least ten counts were recorded for this clonotype. The chain links TRBV5-5 to TRBJ2-5; D is ambiguous. Per the germline V gene, CDR1 is SGHKS and CDR2 is YYEKEE (reference sequence). Trimming removed 1 base from V and 3 bases from J, with 19 bases in between. The CDR3 is 17 amino acids. CDR3 sequence (DNA): TGTGCCAGCAGCTTGTCGAAGACCAGCCCATCCAAAGAGACCCAGTACTTC. Amino acid sequence: CASSLSKTSPSKETQYF. Complete variable domain (other parts from reference TRBV5-5 and TRBJ2-5): DAGVTQSPTHLIKTRGQQVTLRCSPISGHKSVSWYQQVLGQGPQFIFQYYEKEERGRGNFPDRFSARQFPNYSSELNVNALLLGDSALYLCASSLSKTSPSKETQYFGPGTRLLVL.

This clonotype was counted ten times or more. The V call is TRBV6-1, the J call TRBJ2-7, with 8 bases lining up with TRBD1. J was trimmed by 2 bases and V by 6 bases; bases with no gene match: 3. CDR3 length: 13 residues. Germline V gene sequence: CDR1 MNHNS, CDR2 SASEGT. The CDR3 is CASSDRGPYEQYF. Here the CDR3 DNA reads TGTGCCAGCAGCGACAGGGGACCCTACGAGCAGTACTTC.

This clonotype was detected many times. V and J are TRBV4-3 and TRBJ2-2, with TRBD2 matching 7 bases. Trimming cost V 2 bases and J 7 bases; bases outside gene matches: 7. Germline CDR1 reads LGHNA; CDR2 reads YSLEER. The CDR3 consists of 15 residues. The CDR3 bases are TGCGCCAGCAGCCAACGGGGGAGCGGGGTCGGGGAGCTGTTTTTT. It codes for CASSQRGSGVGELFF.